This TCR beta chain was observed in a study of shared clonotypes between healthy human individuals. The CDR3 totals 16 residues. The V segment lost 5 bases and the J segment 5 bases; nucleotides outside the gene matches: 8. Germline V gene sequence: CDR1 MDHEN, CDR2 SYDVKM. Donors, healthy HIV-negative adults, lacked recent acute infections or vaccinations. Sequencing was performed with immunoSEQ multiplex PCR; in TCRdb, only in-frame clones are kept and a portion is missing. Here the sample spans around 1.1 million clones, roughly 80% being singletons. Sequenced material: memory CD4+ T cells from PBMCs. Subset noted: CD45RA-negative fraction. The chain carries TRBV28 and TRBJ2-5; 13 bases line up with TRBD2. The clonotype originates from a man aged 18 to 30 in good health. Some clones in this sample may be carry-over from other donors' samples. In nucleotides, the CDR3 is TGTGCCAGCAGTGGGGGACTAGCGGGATCCGGGGAGACCCAGTACTTC. Its protein is CASSGGLAGSGETQYF.